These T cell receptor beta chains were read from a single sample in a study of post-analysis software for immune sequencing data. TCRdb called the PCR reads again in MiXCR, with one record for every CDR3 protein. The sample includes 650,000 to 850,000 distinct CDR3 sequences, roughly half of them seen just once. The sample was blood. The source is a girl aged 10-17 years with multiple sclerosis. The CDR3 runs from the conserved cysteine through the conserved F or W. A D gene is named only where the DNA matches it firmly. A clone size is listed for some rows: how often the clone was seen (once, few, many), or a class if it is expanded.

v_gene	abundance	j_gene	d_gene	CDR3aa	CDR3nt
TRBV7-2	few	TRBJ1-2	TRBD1	CASSLVNRGLNYGYTF	TGTGCCAGCAGCTTAGTTAACAGGGGGCTGAACTATGGCTACACCTTC
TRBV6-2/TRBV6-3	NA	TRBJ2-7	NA	CASSHGTVEYF	TGTGCCAGCAGTCACGGGACCGTGGAGTACTTC
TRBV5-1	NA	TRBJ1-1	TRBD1	CASSLEGQTNTEAFF	TGCGCCAGCAGCTTGGAGGGACAGACGAACACTGAAGCTTTCTTT
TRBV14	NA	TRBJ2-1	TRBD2	CASSQGPGTSGRAHHEQFF	TGTGCCAGCAGCCAAGGACCCGGGACTAGCGGGAGGGCCCATCACGAGCAGTTCTTC
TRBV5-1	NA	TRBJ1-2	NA	CASSYGQHYGYTF	TGCGCCAGCAGCTACGGACAGCACTATGGCTACACCTTC
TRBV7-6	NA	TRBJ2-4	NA	CASSPGSGGGRNIQYF	TGTGCCAGCAGCCCCGGATCTGGAGGGGGGAGGAACATTCAGTACTTC
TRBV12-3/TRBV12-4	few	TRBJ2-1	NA	CASTLGTTLNEQFF	TGTGCCAGCACCCTAGGGACAACCCTCAATGAGCAGTTCTTC
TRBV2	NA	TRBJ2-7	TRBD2	CASSSQGLAASYEQYF	TGTGCCAGCAGTTCCCAGGGACTAGCGGCTTCCTACGAGCAGTACTTC
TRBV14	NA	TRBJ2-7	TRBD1	CASSHPGQGGYEQYF	TGTGCCAGCAGCCATCCGGGACAGGGGGGCTACGAGCAGTACTTC
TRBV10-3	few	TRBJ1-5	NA	CAIREGGDNQPQHF	TGTGCCATCCGTGAGGGGGGGGACAATCAGCCCCAGCATTTT
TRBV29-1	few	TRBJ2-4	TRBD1	CIALDRGPLAKNIQYF	TGCATTGCTTTGGACAGGGGGCCCCTAGCCAAAAACATTCAGTACTTC
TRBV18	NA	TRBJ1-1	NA	CASSPPGLSGNTEAFF	TGTGCCAGCTCACCGCCGGGGCTTAGTGGGAACACTGAAGCTTTCTTT
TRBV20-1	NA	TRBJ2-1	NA	CSATDTKEQFF	TGCAGTGCTACTGACACGAAAGAACAGTTCTTC
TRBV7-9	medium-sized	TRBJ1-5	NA	CASSLAGDGNQPQHF	TGTGCCAGCAGCTTAGCAGGGGACGGCAATCAGCCCCAGCATTTT
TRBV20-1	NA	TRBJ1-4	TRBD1	CSARALTGSSTNEKLFF	TGCAGTGCTAGAGCGCTGACAGGGAGCTCAACTAATGAAAAACTGTTTTTT
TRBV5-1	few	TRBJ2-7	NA	CASSLIGGHEQYF	TGCGCCAGCAGCTTGATCGGGGGGCACGAGCAGTACTTC
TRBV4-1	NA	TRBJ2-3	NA	CASSQVERDRRTADTQYF	TGCGCCAGCAGCCAAGTGGAGAGGGATCGCCGGACGGCAGATACGCAGTATTTT
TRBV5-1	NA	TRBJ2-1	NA	CASSSPDSNEQFF	TGCGCCAGCAGCTCCCCCGATTCTAATGAGCAGTTCTTC
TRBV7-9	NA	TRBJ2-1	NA	CASSSTPGQQFF	TGTGCCAGCAGCTCGACCCCGGGGCAACAGTTCTTC
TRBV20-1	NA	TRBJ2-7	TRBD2	CSARGLADKYEQYF	TGCAGTGCAAGAGGACTAGCGGATAAATACGAGCAGTACTTC
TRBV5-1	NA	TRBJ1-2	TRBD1	CASSLGQGGFGYTF	TGCGCCAGCAGCTTGGGACAGGGGGGTTTTGGCTACACCTTC
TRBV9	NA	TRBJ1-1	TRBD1	CASSRQGMNTEAFF	TGTGCCAGCAGCCGACAGGGGATGAACACTGAAGCTTTCTTT
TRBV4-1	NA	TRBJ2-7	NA	CASSQVPGQGFGEQYF	TGCGCCAGCAGCCAAGTTCCGGGGCAGGGTTTCGGCGAGCAGTACTTC
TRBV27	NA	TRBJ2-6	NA	CASRLSGGRGFTNVLTF	TGTGCCAGCAGACTCTCCGGGGGCAGGGGGTTTACCAACGTCCTGACTTTC
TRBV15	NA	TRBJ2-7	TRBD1	CATSSSRGPSSYEQYF	TGTGCCACCAGCTCCTCCAGGGGGCCTAGCTCCTACGAGCAGTACTTC
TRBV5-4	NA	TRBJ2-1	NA	CASSRRDVGNEQFF	TGTGCCAGCAGCCGGAGGGATGTCGGTAATGAGCAGTTCTTC
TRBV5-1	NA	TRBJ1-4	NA	CASSLFAGRTSNEKLFF	TGCGCCAGCAGCTTGTTTGCGGGGCGGACGTCTAATGAAAAACTGTTTTTT
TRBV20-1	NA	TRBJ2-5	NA	CSAPQGAEGETQYF	TGCAGTGCTCCTCAGGGAGCGGAAGGAGAGACCCAGTACTTC
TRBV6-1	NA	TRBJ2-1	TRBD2	CASSEEMGGYNEQFF	TGTGCCAGCAGTGAAGAAATGGGAGGGTACAATGAGCAGTTCTTC
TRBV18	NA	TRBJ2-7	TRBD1	CTSSSGQGVYEQYF	TGTACCAGCTCATCGGGACAGGGGGTGTACGAGCAGTACTTC
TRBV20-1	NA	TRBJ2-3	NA	CSAGSLRSRTDTQYF	TGCAGTGCTGGCTCTTTAAGGTCCCGCACAGATACGCAGTATTTT
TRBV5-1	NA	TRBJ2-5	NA	CASSLAVLRFYNEQYF	TGCGCCAGCAGCTTGGCTGTATTGCGGTTCTACAATGAGCAGTACTTC
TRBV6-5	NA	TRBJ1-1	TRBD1	CASSTGGANTEAFF	TGTGCCAGCAGTACAGGGGGCGCGAACACTGAAGCTTTCTTT
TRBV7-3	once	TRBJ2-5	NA	CASSLSLNPRNEQYF	TGTGCCAGCAGCTTAAGCCTAAATCCCCGCAATGAGCAGTACTTC
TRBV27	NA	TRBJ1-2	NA	CASSLEQGYSGYTF	TGTGCCAGCAGCCTAGAACAGGGATACTCTGGCTACACCTTC
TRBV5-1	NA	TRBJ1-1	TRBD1	CASSTMTTGGVGGTEAFF	TGCGCCAGCAGCACCATGACGACAGGGGGCGTGGGGGGCACTGAAGCTTTCTTT
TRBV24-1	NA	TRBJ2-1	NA	CATSDSAGSSYNEQFF	TGTGCCACCAGTGATTCGGCAGGGAGCTCCTACAATGAGCAGTTCTTC
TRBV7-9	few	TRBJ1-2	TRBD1	CASSDTGGATRYGYTF	TGTGCCAGCAGCGACACAGGGGGCGCGACGCGGTATGGCTACACCTTC
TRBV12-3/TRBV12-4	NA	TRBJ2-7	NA	CASGGRGLSYEQYF	TGTGCCAGCGGTGGAAGGGGGTTATCCTACGAGCAGTACTTC
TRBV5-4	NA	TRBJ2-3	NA	CASSFPRDDTQYF	TGTGCCAGCAGCTTCCCTAGGGATGATACGCAGTATTTT
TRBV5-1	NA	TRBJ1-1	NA	CASSLDRSMNTEAFF	TGCGCCAGCAGCTTGGATCGGTCCATGAACACTGAAGCTTTCTTT
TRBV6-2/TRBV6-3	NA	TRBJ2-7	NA	CASRMSGSGYEQYF	TGTGCCAGCAGGATGTCAGGGTCTGGCTACGAGCAGTACTTC
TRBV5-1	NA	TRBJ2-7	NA	CASSLEATREQYF	TGCGCCAGCAGCTTGGAGGCTACGCGCGAGCAGTACTTC
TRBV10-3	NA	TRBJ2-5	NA	CAVGVRRGETQYF	TGTGCCGTGGGGGTCAGGAGGGGAGAGACCCAGTACTTC
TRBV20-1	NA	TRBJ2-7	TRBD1	CSASTRDRAHSYEQYF	TGCAGTGCTAGTACCCGGGACAGGGCTCACTCCTACGAGCAGTACTTC
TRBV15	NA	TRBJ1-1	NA	CATSRVEVTEAFF	TGTGCCACCAGCAGAGTGGAGGTCACTGAAGCTTTCTTT
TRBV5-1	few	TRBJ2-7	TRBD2	CASSLVPGLAGAYEQYF	TGCGCCAGCAGCTTGGTCCCCGGACTAGCGGGAGCCTACGAGCAGTACTTC
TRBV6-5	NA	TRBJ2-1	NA	CASSSRANEQFF	TGTGCCAGCAGTTCTCGCGCCAATGAGCAGTTCTTC
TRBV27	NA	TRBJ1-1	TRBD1	CASTPQTGVLNTEAFF	TGTGCCAGCACCCCACAAACAGGGGTATTGAACACTGAAGCTTTCTTT
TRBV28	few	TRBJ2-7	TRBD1	CASSLLTGANSYEQYF	TGTGCCAGCAGTTTATTGACAGGGGCCAACTCCTACGAGCAGTACTTC
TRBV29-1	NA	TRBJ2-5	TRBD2	CSVERLAETQETQYF	TGCAGCGTTGAACGACTAGCGGAGACTCAAGAGACCCAGTACTTC
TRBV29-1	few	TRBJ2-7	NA	CSGSTTAISYNEQYF	TGCAGCGGGTCTACAACAGCAATTTCCTACAATGAGCAGTACTTC